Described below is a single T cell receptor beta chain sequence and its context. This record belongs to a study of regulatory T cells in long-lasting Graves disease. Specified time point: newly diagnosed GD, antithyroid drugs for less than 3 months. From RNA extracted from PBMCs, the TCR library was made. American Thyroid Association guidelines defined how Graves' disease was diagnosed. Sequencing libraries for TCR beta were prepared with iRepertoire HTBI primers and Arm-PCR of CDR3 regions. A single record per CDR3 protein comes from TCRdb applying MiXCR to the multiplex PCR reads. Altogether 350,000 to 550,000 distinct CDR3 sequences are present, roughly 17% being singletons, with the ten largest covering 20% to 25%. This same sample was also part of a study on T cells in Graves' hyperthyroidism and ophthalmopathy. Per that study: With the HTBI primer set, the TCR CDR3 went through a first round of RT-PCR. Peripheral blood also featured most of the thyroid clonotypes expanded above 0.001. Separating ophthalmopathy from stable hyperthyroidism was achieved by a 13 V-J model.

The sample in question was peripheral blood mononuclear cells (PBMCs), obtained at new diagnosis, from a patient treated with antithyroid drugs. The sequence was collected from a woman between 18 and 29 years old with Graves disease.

CDR3 sequence reads: CASSPISGRDTNEQFF. CDR3 in DNA: TGTGCCAGCAGCCCTATAAGCGGGAGGGATACGAATGAGCAGTTCTTC. V usage is TRBV11-2 and J usage is TRBJ2-1, with TRBD2 matching 10 bases. The germline V gene has CDR1 SGHAT and CDR2 FQNNGV. V dropped 5 bases and J dropped 7; count of bases not matched to a gene: 11. The CDR3 is made up of 16 amino acids.